The following is a T cell receptor (beta chain) sequence with its context. This sample was taken from a study of cytomegalovirus exposure and HLA in healthy donors. Primers for the PCR totalled 60 Vbeta and 13 Jbeta. The method was immunoSEQ multiplex PCR; TCRdb's version includes in-frame clones alone and lacks a portion of them. The sample carries 70,000 to 95,000 clones, roughly 80% recorded once. This TCR was recovered from a man aged 50 to 59 in good health and CMV-seronegative. Sequences were obtained from PBMCs.

DNA for the CDR3: TGTGCCAGCAGGAGTACAGAGACCGGGGAGCTGTTTTTT. It yields the protein CASRSTETGELFF. The V and J genes are TRBV2 and TRBJ2-2; no reliable D call. Trimming took off 6 bases at V and 5 bases at J, with 10 bases between the two ends. The CDR3 has 13 amino acids. From germline, CDR1 is SNHLY and CDR2 FYNNEI.